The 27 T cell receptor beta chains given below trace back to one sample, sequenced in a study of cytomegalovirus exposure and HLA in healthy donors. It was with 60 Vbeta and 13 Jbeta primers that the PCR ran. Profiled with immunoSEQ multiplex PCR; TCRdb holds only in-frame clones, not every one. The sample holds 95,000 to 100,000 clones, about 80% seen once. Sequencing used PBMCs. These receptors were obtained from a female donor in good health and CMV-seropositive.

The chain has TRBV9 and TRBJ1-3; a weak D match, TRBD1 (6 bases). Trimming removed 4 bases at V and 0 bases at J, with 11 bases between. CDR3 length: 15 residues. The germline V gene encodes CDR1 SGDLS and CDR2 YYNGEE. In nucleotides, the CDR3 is TGTGCCAGCAGCTCCGGACAGTTCTCTGGAAACACCATATATTTT. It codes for CASSSGQFSGNTIYF.

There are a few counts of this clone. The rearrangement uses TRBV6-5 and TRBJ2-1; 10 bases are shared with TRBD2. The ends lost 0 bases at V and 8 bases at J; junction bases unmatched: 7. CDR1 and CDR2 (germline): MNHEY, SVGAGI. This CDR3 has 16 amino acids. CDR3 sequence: CASSYSVAGGYYEQFF. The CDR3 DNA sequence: TGTGCCAGCAGTTACTCGGTAGCGGGGGGTTATTATGAGCAGTTCTTC.

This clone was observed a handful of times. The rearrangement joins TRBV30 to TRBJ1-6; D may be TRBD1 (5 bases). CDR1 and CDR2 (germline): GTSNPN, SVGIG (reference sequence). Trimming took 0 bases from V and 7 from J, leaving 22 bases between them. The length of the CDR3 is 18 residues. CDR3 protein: CAWSVDSGWVFGNSPLHF. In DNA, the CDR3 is TGTGCCTGGAGTGTAGACAGTGGTTGGGTTTTTGGGAATTCACCCCTCCACTTT.

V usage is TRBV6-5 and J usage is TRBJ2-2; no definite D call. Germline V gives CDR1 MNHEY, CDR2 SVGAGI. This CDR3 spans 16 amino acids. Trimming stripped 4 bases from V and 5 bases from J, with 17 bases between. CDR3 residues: CASSLSVPVWTGELFF. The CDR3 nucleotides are TGTGCCAGCAGTTTGTCAGTGCCCGTGTGGACCGGGGAGCTGTTTTTT.

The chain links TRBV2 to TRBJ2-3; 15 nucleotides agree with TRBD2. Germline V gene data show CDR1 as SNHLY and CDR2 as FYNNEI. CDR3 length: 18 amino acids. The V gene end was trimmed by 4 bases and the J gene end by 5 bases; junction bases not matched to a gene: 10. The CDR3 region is CASSARTSGGGRGDTQYF. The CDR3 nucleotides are TGTGCCAGCAGTGCTAGGACTAGCGGGGGGGGGAGGGGAGATACGCAGTATTTT.

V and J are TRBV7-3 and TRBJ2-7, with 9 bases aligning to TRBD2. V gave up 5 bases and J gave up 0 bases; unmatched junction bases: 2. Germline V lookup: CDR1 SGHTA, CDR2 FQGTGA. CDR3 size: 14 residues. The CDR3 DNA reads TGTGCCAGCAGCAAGACTAGCGGCTCCTACGAGCAGTACTTC. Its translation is CASSKTSGSYEQYF.

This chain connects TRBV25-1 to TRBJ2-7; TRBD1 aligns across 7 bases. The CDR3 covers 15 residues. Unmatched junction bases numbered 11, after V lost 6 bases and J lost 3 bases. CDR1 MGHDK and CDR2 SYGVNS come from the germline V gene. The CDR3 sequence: CASSPAGDSRYEQYF. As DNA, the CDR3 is TGTGCCAGCAGCCCCGCCGGGGACAGCCGCTACGAGCAGTACTTC.

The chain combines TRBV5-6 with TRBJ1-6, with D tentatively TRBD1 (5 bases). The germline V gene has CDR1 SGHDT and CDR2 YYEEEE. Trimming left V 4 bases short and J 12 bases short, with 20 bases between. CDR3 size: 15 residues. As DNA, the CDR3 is TGTGCCAGCAGCCACTCTTGGGGCAGGACAAAACCCCTCCACTTT. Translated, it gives CASSHSWGRTKPLHF.

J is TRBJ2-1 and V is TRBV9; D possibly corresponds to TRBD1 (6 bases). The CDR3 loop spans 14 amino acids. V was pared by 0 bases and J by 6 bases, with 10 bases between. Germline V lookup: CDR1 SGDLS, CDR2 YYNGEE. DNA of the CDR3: TGTGCCAGCAGCGTAGGGGGGCAGCTCAATGAGCAGTTCTTC. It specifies CASSVGGQLNEQFF.

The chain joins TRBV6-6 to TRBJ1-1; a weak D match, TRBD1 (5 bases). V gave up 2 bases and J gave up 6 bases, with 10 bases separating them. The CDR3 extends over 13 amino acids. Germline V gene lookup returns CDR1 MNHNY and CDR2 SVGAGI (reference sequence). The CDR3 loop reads CASSYRDSPEAFF. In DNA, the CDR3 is TGTGCCAGCAGTTACCGCGACAGCCCTGAAGCTTTCTTT.

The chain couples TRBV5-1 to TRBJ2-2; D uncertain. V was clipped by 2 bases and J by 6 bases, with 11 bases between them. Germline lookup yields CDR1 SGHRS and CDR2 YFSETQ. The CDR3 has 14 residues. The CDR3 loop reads CASSFGSPPGELFF. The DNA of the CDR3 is TGCGCCAGCAGCTTCGGTAGTCCCCCCGGGGAGCTGTTTTTT. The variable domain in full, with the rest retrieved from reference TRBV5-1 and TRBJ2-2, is KAGVTQTPRYLIKTRGQQVTLSCSPISGHRSVSWYQQTPGQGLQFLFEYFSETQRNKGNFPGRFSGRQFSNSRSEMNVSTLELGDSALYLCASSFGSPPGELFFGEGSRLTVL.

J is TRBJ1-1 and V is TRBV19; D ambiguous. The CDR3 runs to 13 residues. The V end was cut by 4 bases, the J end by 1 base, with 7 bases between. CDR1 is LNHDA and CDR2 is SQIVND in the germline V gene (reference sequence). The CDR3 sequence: CASSKGGNTEAFF. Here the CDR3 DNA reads TGTGCCAGTAGTAAAGGCGGGAACACTGAAGCTTTCTTT.

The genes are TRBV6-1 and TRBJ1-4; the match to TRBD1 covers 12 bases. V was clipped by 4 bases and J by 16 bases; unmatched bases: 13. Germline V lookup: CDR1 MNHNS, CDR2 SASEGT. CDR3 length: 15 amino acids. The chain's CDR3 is CASSALGTGGRIRFF. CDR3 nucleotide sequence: TGTGCCAGCAGTGCCCTCGGGACAGGGGGCCGAATCCGGTTTTTT.

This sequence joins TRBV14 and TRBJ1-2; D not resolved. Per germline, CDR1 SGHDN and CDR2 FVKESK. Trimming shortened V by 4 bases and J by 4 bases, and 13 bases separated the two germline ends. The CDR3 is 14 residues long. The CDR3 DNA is TGTGCCAGCAGCCGAAACCCGGGTTTCTATGGCTACACCTTC. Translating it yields CASSRNPGFYGYTF.

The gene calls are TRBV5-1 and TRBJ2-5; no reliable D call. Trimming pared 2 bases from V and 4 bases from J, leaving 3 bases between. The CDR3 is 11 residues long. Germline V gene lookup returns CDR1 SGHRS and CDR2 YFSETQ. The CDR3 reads CASSLAETQYF. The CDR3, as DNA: TGCGCCAGCAGCTTAGCAGAGACCCAGTACTTC.

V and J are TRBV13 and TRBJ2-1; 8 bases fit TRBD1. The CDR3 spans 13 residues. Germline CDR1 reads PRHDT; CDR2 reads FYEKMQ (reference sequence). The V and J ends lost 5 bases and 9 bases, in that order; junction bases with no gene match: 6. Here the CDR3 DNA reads TGTGCCAGCAGCGTCAGGGGGCACAGTGAGCAGTTCTTC. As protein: CASSVRGHSEQFF.

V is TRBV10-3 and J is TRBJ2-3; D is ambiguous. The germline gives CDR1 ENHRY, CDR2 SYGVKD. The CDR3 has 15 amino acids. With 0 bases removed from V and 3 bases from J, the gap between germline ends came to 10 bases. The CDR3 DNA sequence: TGTGCCATCAGTGAGTCCCGGCGGCAGACAGATACGCAGTATTTT. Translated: CAISESRRQTDTQYF.

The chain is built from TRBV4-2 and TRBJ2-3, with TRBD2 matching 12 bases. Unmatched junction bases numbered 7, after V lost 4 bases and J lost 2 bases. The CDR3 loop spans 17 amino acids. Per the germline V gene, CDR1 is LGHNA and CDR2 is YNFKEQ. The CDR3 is CASSPQTSGGFTDTQYF. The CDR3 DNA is TGTGCCAGCAGCCCACAAACTAGCGGGGGGTTCACAGATACGCAGTATTTT.

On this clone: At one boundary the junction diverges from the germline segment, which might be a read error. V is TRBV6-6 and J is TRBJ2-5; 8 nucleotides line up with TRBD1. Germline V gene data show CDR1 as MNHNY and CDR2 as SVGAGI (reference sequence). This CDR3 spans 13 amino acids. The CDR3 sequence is CAGRTGGLETQYF. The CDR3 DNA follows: TGTGCCGGCAGAACAGGGGGATTAGAGACCCAGTACTTC.

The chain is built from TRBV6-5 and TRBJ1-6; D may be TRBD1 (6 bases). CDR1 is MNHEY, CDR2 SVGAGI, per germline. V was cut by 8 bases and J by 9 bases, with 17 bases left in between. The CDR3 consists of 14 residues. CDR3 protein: CASRLGGRVSPLHF. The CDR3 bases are TGTGCCAGCCGCTTGGGGGGGCGTGTTTCACCCCTCCACTTT.

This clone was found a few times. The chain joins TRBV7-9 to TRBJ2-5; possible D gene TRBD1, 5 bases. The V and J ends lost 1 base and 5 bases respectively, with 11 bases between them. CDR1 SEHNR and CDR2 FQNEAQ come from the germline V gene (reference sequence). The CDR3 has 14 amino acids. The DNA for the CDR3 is TGTGCCAGCAGCTTAGGAAGGGCAGGGGAGACCCAGTACTTC. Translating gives CASSLGRAGETQYF. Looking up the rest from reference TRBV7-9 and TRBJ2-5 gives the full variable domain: DTGVSQNPRHKITKRGQNVTFRCDPISEHNRLYWYRQTLGQGPEFLTYFQNEAQLEKSRLLSDRFSAERPKGSFSTLEIQRTEQGDSAMYLCASSLGRAGETQYFGPGTRLLVL.

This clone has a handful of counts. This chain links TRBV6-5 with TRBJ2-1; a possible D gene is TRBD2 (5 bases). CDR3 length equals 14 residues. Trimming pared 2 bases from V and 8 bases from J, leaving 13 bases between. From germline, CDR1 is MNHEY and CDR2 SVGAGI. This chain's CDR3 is CASSYRFAGDEQFF. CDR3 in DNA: TGTGCCAGCAGTTACCGGTTCGCGGGTGATGAGCAGTTCTTC.

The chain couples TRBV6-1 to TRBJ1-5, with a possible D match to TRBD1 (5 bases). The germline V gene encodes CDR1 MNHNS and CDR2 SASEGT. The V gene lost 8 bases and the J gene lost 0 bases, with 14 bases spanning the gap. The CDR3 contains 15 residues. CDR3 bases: TGTGCCAGCTGGGGGGTCGGCCCTAGCAATCAGCCCCAGCATTTT. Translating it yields CASWGVGPSNQPQHF.

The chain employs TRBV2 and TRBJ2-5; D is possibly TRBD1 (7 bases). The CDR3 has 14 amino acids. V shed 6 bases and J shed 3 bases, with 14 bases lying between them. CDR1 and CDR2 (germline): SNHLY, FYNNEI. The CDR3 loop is CASRGGQREETQYF. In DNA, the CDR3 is TGTGCCAGCAGGGGGGGACAGCGAGAAGAGACCCAGTACTTC.

The chain's CDR3 is CASSGTILSSYNEQFF. The CDR3 bases are TGTGCCAGCAGCGGTACCATACTAAGCTCCTACAATGAGCAGTTCTTC. The V and J genes are TRBV9 and TRBJ2-1; D is uncertain. V lost 3 bases and J 0 bases, leaving 13 bases between the germline ends. The germline V gene has CDR1 SGDLS and CDR2 YYNGEE. The CDR3 contains 16 residues.

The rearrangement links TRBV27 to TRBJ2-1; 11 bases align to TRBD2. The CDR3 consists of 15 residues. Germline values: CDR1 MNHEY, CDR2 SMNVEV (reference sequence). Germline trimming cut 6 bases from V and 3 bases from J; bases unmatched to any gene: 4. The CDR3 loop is CASRTGTSGYNEQFF. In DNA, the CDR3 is TGTGCCAGCAGAACCGGGACTAGCGGCTACAATGAGCAGTTCTTC.

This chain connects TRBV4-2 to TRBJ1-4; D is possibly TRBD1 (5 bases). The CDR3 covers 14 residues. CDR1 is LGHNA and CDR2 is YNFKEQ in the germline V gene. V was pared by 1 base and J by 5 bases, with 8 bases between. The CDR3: CASSQGQTNEKLFF. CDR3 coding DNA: TGTGCCAGCAGCCAAGGACAGACAAATGAAAAACTGTTTTTT.